This TCR beta chain appears in the sequencing data of a study of blood T cell repertoires in COVID-19. The wider study: The study drew acute and convalescent COVID-19 samples from the United States, Italy and Spain. PBMCs, B-cell-depleted T cells, or T cells provided the cDNA or gDNA that made up the material.

This clone was observed a few times. Authors' data handling: Reference gene primer amplification gave nucleated cell count estimates. Measured with immunoSEQ multiplex PCR; TCRdb has only the in-frame clones, and not every one. V, J and clone size reflect that table, while D and trimming were determined from the DNA. The data contain 130,000 to 150,000 clones, around 85% of them singletons. Trimming stripped 5 bases from V and 0 bases from J, with 16 bases between. The CDR3 contains 16 residues. The germline V gene has CDR1 LNHDA and CDR2 SQIVND (reference sequence). The chain uses TRBV19 and TRBJ1-2; no reliable D call. The TCR comes from a woman aged 80 or older with acute or convalescent COVID-19. Sequenced material: peripheral blood. The CDR3 DNA sequence: TGTGCCAGTAGTCGCTTAGAAAGTCCAACTAACTATGGCTACACCTTC. Translating gives CASSRLESPTNYGYTF.